The clone carrying this T cell receptor (beta chain) came up a few times. One end of the junction is discordant with germline, which a read error may explain. These data come from a study of blood T cell repertoires in COVID-19. About the research overall: Whether acute or convalescent, the COVID-19 samples came from the United States, Italy and Spain.

TCRdb's table, derived via immunoSEQ multiplex PCR, lists solely in-frame clones and lacks some. Of about 310,000 clones listed, roughly 86% are singletons. The TCR sequence derives from a man in his 70s with acute or convalescent COVID-19. Sequencing used peripheral blood.

The CDR3 nucleotides read TGTGCACAGACTCAGGGGGGCACTGAAGCTTTCTTT. It is translated as CAQTQGGTEAFF. The chain combines TRBV10-1 with TRBJ1-1; 7 bases map to TRBD1. The CDR3 has 12 amino acids. Germline V gene sequence: CDR1 WNHNN, CDR2 SYGVQD (reference sequence).